This T cell receptor beta chain derives from a study of a mutant IDH1 vaccine in newly diagnosed glioma. About the study: Week 47 marked visit V13, whereas week 35 marked visit V12.

CDR3 size: 18 residues. The ends lost 0 bases at V and 1 base at J; junction bases unmatched: 4. CDR1 and CDR2 from the germline V gene are SGHRS and YFSETQ. On this clone: What it recognizes is unknown.

Noted time point: week 47, end of study. Vaccination used 300 ug of mutant IDH1 20-mer peptide per dose, with topical imiquimod. Each tumor in the donors was a new WHO grade 3 or 4 astrocytoma, IDH1-mutant and ATRX-lost. The data were produced by immunoSEQ multiplex PCR, yet TCRdb's version contains in-frame clones alone and is incomplete. The sample contains over 30,000 clones, around 90% of which appear only once. The sequence was obtained from a woman between 35 and 50 years old with glioma. This specimen was PBMCs, taken from a glioma patient whose treatment included an IDH1 peptide vaccine. J is TRBJ2-6 and V is TRBV5-1; TRBD1 matches 10 bases. This chain's CDR3 is CASSLGRDRGSGANVLTF. CDR3 DNA sequence: TGCGCCAGCAGCTTGGGTCGGGACAGGGGTTCTGGGGCCAACGTCCTGACTTTC. The whole variable domain, filled in from reference TRBV5-1 and TRBJ2-6, reads KAGVTQTPRYLIKTRGQQVTLSCSPISGHRSVSWYQQTPGQGLQFLFEYFSETQRNKGNFPGRFSGRQFSNSRSEMNVSTLELGDSALYLCASSLGRDRGSGANVLTFGAGSRLTVL.